Each of the 23 T cell receptor beta chains below was sequenced from the same sample in a study of blood T cell repertoires in COVID-19. The data were produced by immunoSEQ multiplex PCR, yet TCRdb's version contains in-frame clones alone and is incomplete. The profile shows around 270,000 clones, around nine tenths of them singletons. The sample comprised peripheral blood. These receptors all come from a man in his forties or fifties who had recovered from COVID-19.

This clone was seen a handful of times. This rearrangement joins TRBV6-5 to TRBJ2-7; 9 positions agree with TRBD1. The germline V gene encodes CDR1 MNHEY and CDR2 SVGAGI. CDR3 length: 15 residues. V was pared by 4 bases and J by 7 bases, with 11 bases of the junction left unmatched. The CDR3 bases are TGTGCCAGCAGTTCCCCTACAGGGGGCTTACGGGAGCAGTACTTC. It specifies CASSSPTGGLREQYF.

The chain is built from TRBV28 and TRBJ2-7; no clear D. With 4 bases removed from V and 3 bases from J, the gap between germline ends came to 16 bases. Germline V gives CDR1 MDHEN, CDR2 SYDVKM. The CDR3 is 15 amino acids. CDR3 amino acids: CASSSPPGSVYEQYF. DNA of the CDR3: TGTGCCAGCAGTTCCCCCCCCGGGTCCGTCTACGAGCAGTACTTC.

The V and J genes are TRBV7-9 and TRBJ2-7, with 7 bases that match TRBD1. V was clipped by 5 bases and J by 1 base; unmatched bases: 14. In germline, CDR1 is SEHNR, CDR2 FQNEAQ (reference sequence). This CDR3 region has 17 residues. The CDR3, as DNA: TGTGCCAGCAGCCCGGGGACAGTAGGGACAGTATCCTACGAGCAGTACTTC. Translation gives CASSPGTVGTVSYEQYF. Full variable domain (missing parts from reference TRBV7-9 and TRBJ2-7): DTGVSQNPRHKITKRGQNVTFRCDPISEHNRLYWYRQTLGQGPEFLTYFQNEAQLEKSRLLSDRFSAERPKGSFSTLEIQRTEQGDSAMYLCASSPGTVGTVSYEQYFGPGTRLTVT.

The V call is TRBV9, the J call TRBJ1-1; no clear D. The CDR3 loop spans 13 amino acids. Germline loops: CDR1 SGDLS, CDR2 YYNGEE. V lost 0 bases to trimming and J lost 6 bases, with 9 bases between them. The CDR3 region is CASSVVGGSEAFF. For the CDR3, the DNA is TGTGCCAGCAGCGTAGTAGGCGGATCTGAAGCTTTCTTT.

V gene TRBV6-5 combines with J gene TRBJ1-1; the D gene is possibly TRBD1 (5 bases). V was trimmed by 6 bases and J by 1 base, leaving 12 bases between them. CDR1 and CDR2 (germline): MNHEY, SVGAGI. This CDR3 contains 14 residues. CDR3 DNA sequence: TGTGCCAGCAGCCACGGAGGGGAGAACACTGAAGCTTTCTTT. Translating gives CASSHGGENTEAFF.

This clone was detected only a few times. The rearrangement links TRBV10-1 to TRBJ1-6; D perhaps matches TRBD1 (6 bases). CDR1 WNHNN and CDR2 SYGVQD come from the germline V gene (reference sequence). With 4 bases removed from V and 1 base from J, the gap between germline ends came to 14 bases. CDR3 length equals 17 residues. CDR3 loop: CASSAAGARSYNSPLHF. Here the CDR3 DNA reads TGCGCCAGCAGTGCCGCGGGGGCGAGGTCCTATAATTCACCCCTCCACTTT.

CDR3 bases: TGTGCCATCAGTGAGTCAGCCGGGACAGGGGGGTATTCTGAGCAGTTCTTC. It specifies CAISESAGTGGYSEQFF. The genes are TRBV10-3 and TRBJ2-1; 11 positions match TRBD1. This CDR3 comprises 17 residues. The V segment lost 0 bases and the J segment 9 bases; nucleotides outside the gene matches: 10. Germline V gene sequence: CDR1 ENHRY, CDR2 SYGVKD.

The V and J genes are TRBV29-1 and TRBJ2-7; 12 bases are a match to TRBD1. Looked up from germline, CDR1 is SQVTM and CDR2 is ANQGSEA. This CDR3 has 13 amino acids. V was pared by 7 bases and J by 6 bases, with 7 bases of the junction left unmatched. The CDR3 here is CSAGTGGVVEQYF. The CDR3 DNA sequence: TGCAGCGCTGGGACAGGGGGCGTAGTCGAGCAGTACTTC.

This rearrangement joins TRBV27 to TRBJ2-1; maybe TRBD1 (5 bases). The CDR3 is 15 residues long. Per the germline V gene, CDR1 is MNHEY and CDR2 is SMNVEV (reference sequence). Trimming cost V 4 bases and J 0 bases, with 10 bases left between them. The CDR3 sequence is CASSSQGSSYNEQFF. The DNA for the CDR3 is TGTGCCAGCAGTTCGCAGGGTAGCTCCTACAATGAGCAGTTCTTC.

The chain has TRBV6-5 and TRBJ2-7; D is ambiguous. Germline CDR1 MNHEY, CDR2 SVGAGI. V shed 6 bases and J shed 3 bases, with 9 bases lying between them. The CDR3 is 12 amino acids. The CDR3 bases are TGTGCCAGCAGCCTTGACAACTACGAGCAGTACTTC. This encodes CASSLDNYEQYF.

The chain couples TRBV29-1 to TRBJ2-7; possible D gene TRBD2, 6 bases. CDR3 length equals 13 residues. Germline V gene lookup returns CDR1 SQVTM and CDR2 ANQGSEA. V gave up 3 bases and J gave up 3 bases, with 12 bases separating them. The CDR3, as DNA: TGCAGCGTTGAGGAAGGGACTGGCTACGAGCAGTACTTC. Protein product: CSVEEGTGYEQYF.

V is TRBV12-2 and J is TRBJ2-1; no DNA check was done on the table's D call, TRBD2. TRBV12-2 is assigned pseudogene status. The CDR3 extends over 15 amino acids. For the CDR3, the DNA is TGTGCAAGTCGACAAATGGGACTAGCGCGTAATGAGCAGTTCTTC. This encodes CASRQMGLARNEQFF.

The CDR3 sequence: CASSVAIGTSTQDTQYF. CDR3 DNA sequence: TGTGCCAGCAGCGTAGCTATTGGGACTAGCACCCAAGATACGCAGTATTTT. This rearrangement joins TRBV9 to TRBJ2-3; TRBD2 matches at 9 bases. CDR1 and CDR2 from the germline V gene are SGDLS and YYNGEE. This CDR3 contains 17 residues. V gave up 0 bases and J gave up 5 bases; unmatched junction bases: 10.

This clone was seen a few times. The V call is TRBV4-3, the J call TRBJ1-2; no clear D. The CDR3 is 13 amino acids. Trimming stripped 5 bases from V and 7 bases from J, with 14 bases between. The germline V gene has CDR1 LGHNA and CDR2 YSLEER. CDR3 nucleotides: TGCGCCAGCAGCTTGTCCGGGGTTTCTGGCTACACCTTC. This sequence encodes CASSLSGVSGYTF.

This chain joins TRBV6-2 or TRBV6-3 and TRBJ1-5, with 7 bases fitting TRBD1. Trimming at V came to 6 bases and at J to 3 bases, leaving 5 bases not matched to a gene. The CDR3 is 14 residues long. CDR1 and CDR2 from the germline V gene are MNHEY and SVGEGT. CDR3 in amino acids: CASSRGQTNQPQHF. The CDR3 DNA sequence: TGTGCCAGCAGCCGGGGACAGACCAATCAGCCCCAGCATTTT.

V usage is TRBV5-4 and J usage is TRBJ2-5, with TRBD2 identical over 8 bases. Losses at the gene ends were 2 bases for V and 2 bases for J; bases not matched to a gene: 2. The CDR3 covers 14 residues. The germline V gene encodes CDR1 SGHNT and CDR2 YYREEE (reference sequence). The CDR3 DNA follows: TGTGCCAGCAGCTTCGGGAGGGCACAAGAGACCCAGTACTTC. Translating gives CASSFGRAQETQYF.

This chain links TRBV19 with TRBJ1-6, with 7 bases lining up with TRBD1. Unmatched junction bases numbered 7, after V lost 10 bases and J lost 7 bases. The CDR3 contains 13 residues. Germline-derived CDR1 and CDR2 are LNHDA and SQIVND (reference sequence). The CDR3 is CATRDRVNSPLHF. The CDR3 coding sequence is TGTGCCACTCGGGACAGAGTAAATTCACCCCTCCACTTT.

The V call is TRBV5-6, the J call TRBJ1-5, with D hard to call. V lost 5 bases to trimming and J lost 3 bases, with 12 bases between them. Looked up from germline, CDR1 is SGHDT and CDR2 is YYEEEE. This CDR3 has 14 amino acids. The CDR3 region is CASSLSKANQPQHF. The CDR3 DNA is TGTGCCAGCAGTTTAAGTAAAGCCAATCAGCCCCAGCATTTT.

This clone has just a few counts. The chain carries TRBV29-1 and TRBJ2-7, with 9 bases matching TRBD1. Germline CDR1 is SQVTM and CDR2 is ANQGSEA. The junction had 10 bases not matched to a gene; V was cut back by 6 bases and J by 7 bases. This CDR3 spans 13 amino acids. DNA of the CDR3: TGCAGCGTCTCAGGGGACAGGGAGGGGGAGCAGTACTTC. This encodes CSVSGDREGEQYF.

The V call is TRBV6-4, the J call TRBJ1-1; no clear D gene. V lost 5 bases and J lost 1, with 5 bases in between. The CDR3 extends over 12 amino acids. Germline CDR1 is MRHNA and CDR2 is SNTAGT. CDR3 nucleotides: TGTGCCAGCAGTCCCGGGAACACTGAAGCTTTCTTT. This sequence encodes CASSPGNTEAFF.

V and J are TRBV27 and TRBJ2-7; 7 bases are shared with TRBD1. Germline V gene lookup returns CDR1 MNHEY and CDR2 SMNVEV (reference sequence). Unmatched junction bases numbered 3, after V lost 2 bases and J lost 2 bases. CDR3 length: 14 residues. The CDR3 protein is CASSLKGAPYEQYF. The CDR3 DNA reads TGTGCCAGCAGTTTAAAGGGGGCGCCCTACGAGCAGTACTTC.

The chain uses TRBV18 and TRBJ2-7; 8 bases align to TRBD1. V lost 4 bases, J lost 6 bases, and 5 bases stayed unmatched. Germline V gives CDR1 KGHSH, CDR2 LQKENI. The CDR3 is 13 amino acids. Here the CDR3 DNA reads TGTGCCAGCTCACACGGGACAGGAGCCGAGCAGTACTTC. Its translation is CASSHGTGAEQYF. Based on the CDR3 plus reference TRBV18 and TRBJ2-7, the full variable domain is NAGVMQNPRHLVRRRGQEARLRCSPMKGHSHVYWYRQLPEEGLKFMVYLQKENIIDESGMPKERFSAEFPKEGPSILRIQQVVRGDSAAYFCASSHGTGAEQYFGPGTRLTVT.

The V call is TRBV5-6, the J call TRBJ1-2, with D possibly being TRBD1 (5 bases). Trimming left V 2 bases short and J 7 bases short, with 18 bases between. The CDR3 sequence is 15 residues long. Germline V lookup: CDR1 SGHDT, CDR2 YYEEEE. CDR3 protein: CASSFLQRGGGGYTF. The CDR3 nucleotides read TGTGCCAGCAGCTTTCTCCAGCGGGGCGGAGGTGGCTACACCTTC.